This TCR beta chain was identified in a study of high-grade serous ovarian cancer treatment subgroups. Study context: On average, 14,192 reads and 7,494 unique TCR beta rearrangements were obtained per sample.

Tumor tissue was taken before any definitive surgery or chemotherapy was given. Sequencing was performed with immunoSEQ multiplex PCR; in TCRdb, only in-frame clones are kept and a portion is missing. The table has around 15,000 clones, 86% seen once. Trimming removed 7 bases from V and 2 bases from J, with 23 bases in between. The CDR3 consists of 17 residues. Germline CDR1 and CDR2: WSHSY and SAAADI. The source material was tumor tissue. This clonotype originated in a human donor with high-grade serous ovarian cancer. The V and J genes are TRBV10-2 and TRBJ1-1; a weak D match, TRBD1 (5 bases). The CDR3 DNA sequence: TGCGCCAGCATAAGGGGACCCCAGGGTTCGGGAAACACTGAAGCTTTCTTT. Translating gives CASIRGPQGSGNTEAFF.